This T cell receptor (beta chain) was retrieved from a study of blood T cell repertoires in COVID-19. Generated by immunoSEQ multiplex PCR, the TCRdb table keeps only in-frame clones and is missing some. The data show roughly 330,000 clones, over 70% seen once. CDR1 and CDR2 (germline): SGHDT, YYEEEE. This CDR3 is 15 amino acids long. V lost 6 bases to trimming and J lost 4 bases, with 18 bases between them. V is TRBV5-6 and J is TRBJ2-3; perhaps TRBD2 as D (7 bases). The clonotype was recovered from a man in his thirties or forties who had recovered from COVID-19. The sample consisted of PBMCs or T cells enriched from blood (not recorded which). The DNA of the CDR3 is TGTGCCAGCAACCCCGAAGGGGGGGAGGCAGATACGCAGTATTTT. This sequence encodes CASNPEGGEADTQYF.